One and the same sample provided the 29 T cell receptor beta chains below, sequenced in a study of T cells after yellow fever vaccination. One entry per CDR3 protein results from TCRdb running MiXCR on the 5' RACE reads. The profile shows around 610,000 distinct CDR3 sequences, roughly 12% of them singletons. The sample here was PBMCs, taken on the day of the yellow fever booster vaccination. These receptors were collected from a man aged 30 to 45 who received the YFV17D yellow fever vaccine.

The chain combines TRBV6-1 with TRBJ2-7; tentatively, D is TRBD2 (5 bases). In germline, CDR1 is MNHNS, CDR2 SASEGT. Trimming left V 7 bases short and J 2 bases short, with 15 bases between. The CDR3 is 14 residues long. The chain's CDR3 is CASTRGLGTYEQYF. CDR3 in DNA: TGTGCCAGCACCCGAGGGCTGGGAACCTACGAGCAGTACTTC.

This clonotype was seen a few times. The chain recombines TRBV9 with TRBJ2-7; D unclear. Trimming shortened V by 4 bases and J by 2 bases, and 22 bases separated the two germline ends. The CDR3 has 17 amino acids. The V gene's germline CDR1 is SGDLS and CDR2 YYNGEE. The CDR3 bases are TGTGCCAGCAGCAACAAGACAAGCCCAATCCCTACCTACGAGCAGTACTTC. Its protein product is CASSNKTSPIPTYEQYF.

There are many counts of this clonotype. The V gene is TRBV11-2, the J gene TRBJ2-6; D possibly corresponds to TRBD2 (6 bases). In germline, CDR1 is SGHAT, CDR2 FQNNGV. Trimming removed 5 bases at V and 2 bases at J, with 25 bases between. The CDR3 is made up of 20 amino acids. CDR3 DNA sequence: TGTGCCAGCAGCCACGCAAGGTGGGGAGGTGCGTTCGCTGGGGCCAACGTCCTGACTTTC. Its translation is CASSHARWGGAFAGANVLTF. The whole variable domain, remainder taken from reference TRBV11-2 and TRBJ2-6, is EAGVAQSPRYKIIEKRQSVAFWCNPISGHATLYWYQQILGQGPKLLIQFQNNGVVDDSQLPKDRFSAERLKGVDSTLKIQPAKLEDSAVYLCASSHARWGGAFAGANVLTFGAGSRLTVL.

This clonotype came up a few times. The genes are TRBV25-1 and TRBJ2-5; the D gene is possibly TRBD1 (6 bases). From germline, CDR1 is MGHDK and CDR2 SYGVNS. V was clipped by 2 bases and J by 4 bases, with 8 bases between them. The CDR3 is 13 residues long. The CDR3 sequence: CASSEAGAETQYF. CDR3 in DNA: TGTGCCAGCAGTGAAGCAGGGGCAGAGACCCAGTACTTC. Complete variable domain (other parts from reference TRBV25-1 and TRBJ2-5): EADIYQTPRYLVIGTGKKITLECSQTMGHDKMYWYQQDPGMELHLIHYSYGVNSTEKGDLSSESTVSRIRTEHFPLTLESARPSHTSQYLCASSEAGAETQYFGPGTRLLVL.

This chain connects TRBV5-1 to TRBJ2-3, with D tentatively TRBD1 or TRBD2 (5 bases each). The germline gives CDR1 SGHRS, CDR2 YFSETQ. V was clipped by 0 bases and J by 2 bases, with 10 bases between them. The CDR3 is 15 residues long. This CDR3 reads CASSLVTGATDTQYF. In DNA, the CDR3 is TGCGCCAGCAGCTTGGTCACCGGGGCCACAGATACGCAGTATTTT.

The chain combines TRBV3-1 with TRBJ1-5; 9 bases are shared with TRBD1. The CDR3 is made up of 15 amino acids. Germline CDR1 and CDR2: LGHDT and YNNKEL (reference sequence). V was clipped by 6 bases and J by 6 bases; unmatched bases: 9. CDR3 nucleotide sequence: TGTGCCAGCAGTCCTGATACAGGGGGCGGTCAGCCCCAGCATTTT. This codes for CASSPDTGGGQPQHF.

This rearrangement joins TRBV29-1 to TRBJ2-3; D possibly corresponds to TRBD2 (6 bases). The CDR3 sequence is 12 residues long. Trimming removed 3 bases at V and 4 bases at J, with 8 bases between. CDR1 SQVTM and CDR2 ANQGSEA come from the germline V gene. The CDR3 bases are TGCAGCGTTGACGGAGGGGCAGATACGCAGTATTTT. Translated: CSVDGGADTQYF.

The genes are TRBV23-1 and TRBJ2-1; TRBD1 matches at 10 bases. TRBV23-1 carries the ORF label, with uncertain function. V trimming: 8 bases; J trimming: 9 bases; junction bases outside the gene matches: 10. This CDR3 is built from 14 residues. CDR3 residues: CASPSGTGESEQFF. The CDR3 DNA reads TGCGCCAGCCCCTCCGGGACAGGGGAGAGTGAGCAGTTCTTC.

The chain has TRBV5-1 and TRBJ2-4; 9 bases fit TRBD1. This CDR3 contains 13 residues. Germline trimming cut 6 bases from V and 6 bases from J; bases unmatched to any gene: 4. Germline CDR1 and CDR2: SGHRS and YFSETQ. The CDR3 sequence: CASNPGQGNIQYF. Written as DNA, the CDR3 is TGCGCCAGCAATCCGGGACAGGGAAACATTCAGTACTTC.

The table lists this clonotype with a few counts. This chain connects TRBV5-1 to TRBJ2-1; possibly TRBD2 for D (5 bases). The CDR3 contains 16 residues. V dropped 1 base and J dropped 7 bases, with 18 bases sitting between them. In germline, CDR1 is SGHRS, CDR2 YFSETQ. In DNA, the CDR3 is TGCGCCAGCAGCTTGTCCCGCGGCGGGTGGTTAAATGAGCAGTTCTTC. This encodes CASSLSRGGWLNEQFF.

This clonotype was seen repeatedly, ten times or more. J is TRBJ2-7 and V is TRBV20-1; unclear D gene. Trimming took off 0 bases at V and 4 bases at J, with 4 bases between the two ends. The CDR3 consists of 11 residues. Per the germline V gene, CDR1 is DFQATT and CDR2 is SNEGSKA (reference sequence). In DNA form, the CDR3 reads TGCAGTGCTAGAGACTCGTACGAGCAGTACTTC. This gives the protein CSARDSYEQYF.

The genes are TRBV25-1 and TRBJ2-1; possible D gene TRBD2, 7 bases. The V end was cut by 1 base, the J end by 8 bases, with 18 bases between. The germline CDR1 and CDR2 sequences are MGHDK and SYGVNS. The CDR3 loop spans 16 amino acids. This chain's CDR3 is CASSEFTGGRQDEQFF. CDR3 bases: TGTGCCAGCAGTGAATTCACGGGCGGGAGACAGGATGAGCAGTTCTTC.

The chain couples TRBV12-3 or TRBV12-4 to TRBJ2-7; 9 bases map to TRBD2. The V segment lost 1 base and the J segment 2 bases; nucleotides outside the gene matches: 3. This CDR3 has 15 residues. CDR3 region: CASSLGGRATYEQYF. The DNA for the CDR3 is TGTGCCAGCAGTTTAGGCGGGAGGGCAACCTACGAGCAGTACTTC.

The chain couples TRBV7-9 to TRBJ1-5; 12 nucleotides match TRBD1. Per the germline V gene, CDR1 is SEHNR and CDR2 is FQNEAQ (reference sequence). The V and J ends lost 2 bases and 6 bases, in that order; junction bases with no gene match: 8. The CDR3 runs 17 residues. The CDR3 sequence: CASSLNSGTGGGQPQHF. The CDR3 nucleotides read TGTGCCAGCAGCTTAAACTCCGGGACAGGGGGCGGTCAGCCCCAGCATTTT.

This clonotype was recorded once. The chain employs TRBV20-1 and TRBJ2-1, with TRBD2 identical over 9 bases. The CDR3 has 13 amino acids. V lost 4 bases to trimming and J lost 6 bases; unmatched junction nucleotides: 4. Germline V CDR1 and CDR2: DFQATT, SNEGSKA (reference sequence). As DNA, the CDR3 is TGCAGTGCTACTAGCGGGACGGGCAATGAGCAGTTCTTC. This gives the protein CSATSGTGNEQFF.

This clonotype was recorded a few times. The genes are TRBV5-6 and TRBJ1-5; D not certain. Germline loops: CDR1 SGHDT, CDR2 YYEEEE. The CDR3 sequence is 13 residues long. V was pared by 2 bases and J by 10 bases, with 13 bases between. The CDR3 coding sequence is TGTGCCAGCAGCTTAGGTATGGACGACCCCCAGCATTTT. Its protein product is CASSLGMDDPQHF. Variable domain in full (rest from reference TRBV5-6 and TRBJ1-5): DAGVTQSPTHLIKTRGQQVTLRCSPKSGHDTVSWYQQALGQGPQFIFQYYEEEERQRGNFPDRFSGHQFPNYSSELNVNALLLGDSALYLCASSLGMDDPQHFGDGTRLSIL.

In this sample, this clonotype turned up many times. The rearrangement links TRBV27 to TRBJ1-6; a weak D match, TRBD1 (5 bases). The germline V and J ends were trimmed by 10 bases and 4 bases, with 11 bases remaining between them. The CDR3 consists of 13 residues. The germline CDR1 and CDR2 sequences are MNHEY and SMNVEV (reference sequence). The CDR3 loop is CATSGQYNSPLHF. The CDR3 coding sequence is TGTGCCACCTCAGGGCAATATAATTCACCCCTCCACTTT.

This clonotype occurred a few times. CDR3 in DNA: TGTGCCATCAGTACTGCGGGCGGGGATACGCAGTATTTT. This translates into CAISTAGGDTQYF. The J gene is TRBJ2-3, the V gene TRBV10-3, with a possible D match to TRBD2 (5 bases). The ends were cut back, 5 bases at V and 6 bases at J, with 12 bases in the middle. Germline values: CDR1 ENHRY, CDR2 SYGVKD. CDR3 length equals 13 residues.

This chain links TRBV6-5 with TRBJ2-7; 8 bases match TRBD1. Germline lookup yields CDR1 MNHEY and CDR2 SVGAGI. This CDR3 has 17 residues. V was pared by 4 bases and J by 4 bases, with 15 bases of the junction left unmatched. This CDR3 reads CASSFSFGQGLGYEQYF. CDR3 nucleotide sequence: TGTGCCAGCAGTTTTAGCTTCGGACAGGGCCTAGGGTACGAGCAGTACTTC.

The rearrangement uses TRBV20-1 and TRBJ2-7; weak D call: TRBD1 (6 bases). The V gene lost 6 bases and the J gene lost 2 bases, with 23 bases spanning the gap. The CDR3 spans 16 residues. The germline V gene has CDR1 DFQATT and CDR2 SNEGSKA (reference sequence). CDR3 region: CSAYLPGWTEPYEQYF. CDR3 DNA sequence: TGCAGTGCGTACCTTCCGGGCTGGACAGAACCCTACGAGCAGTACTTC.

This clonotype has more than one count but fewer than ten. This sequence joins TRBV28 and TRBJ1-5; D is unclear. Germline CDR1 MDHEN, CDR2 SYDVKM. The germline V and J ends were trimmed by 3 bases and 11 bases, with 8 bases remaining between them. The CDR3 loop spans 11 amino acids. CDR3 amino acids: CASSFSSAQHF. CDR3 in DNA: TGTGCCAGCAGTTTCAGTTCAGCCCAGCATTTT.

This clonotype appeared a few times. The CDR3 reads CASSPRLGHEQFF. In DNA form, the CDR3 reads TGTGCCAGCAGCCCCCGACTGGGCCACGAGCAGTTCTTC. The chain joins TRBV9 to TRBJ2-1, with D unclear. V was pared by 4 bases and J by 10 bases, with 15 bases between. Germline assignment: CDR1 SGDLS and CDR2 YYNGEE. This CDR3 region has 13 residues.

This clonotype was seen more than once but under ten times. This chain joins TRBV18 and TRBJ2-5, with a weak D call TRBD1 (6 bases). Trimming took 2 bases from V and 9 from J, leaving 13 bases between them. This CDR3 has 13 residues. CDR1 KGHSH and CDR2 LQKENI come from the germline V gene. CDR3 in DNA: TGTGCCAGCTCACCAGAGGCTGGGGGCCCCCAGTACTTC. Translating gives CASSPEAGGPQYF.

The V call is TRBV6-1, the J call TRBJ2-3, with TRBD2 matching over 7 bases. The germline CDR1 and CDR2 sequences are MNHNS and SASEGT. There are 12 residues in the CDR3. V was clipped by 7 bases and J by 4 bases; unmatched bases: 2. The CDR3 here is CASKRESDTQYF. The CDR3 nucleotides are TGTGCCAGCAAGCGGGAATCAGATACGCAGTATTTT.

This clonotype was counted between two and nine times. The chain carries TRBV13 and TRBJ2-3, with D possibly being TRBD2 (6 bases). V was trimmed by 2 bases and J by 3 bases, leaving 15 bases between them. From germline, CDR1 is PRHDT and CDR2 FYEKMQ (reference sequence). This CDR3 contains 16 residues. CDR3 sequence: CASSLKWEEGTDTQYF. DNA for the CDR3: TGTGCCAGCAGCTTAAAGTGGGAGGAGGGTACAGATACGCAGTATTTT. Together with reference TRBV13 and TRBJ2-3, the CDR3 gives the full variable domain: AAGVIQSPRHLIKEKRETATLKCYPIPRHDTVYWYQQGPGQDPQFLISFYEKMQSDKGSIPDRFSAQQFSDYHSELNMSSLELGDSALYFCASSLKWEEGTDTQYFGPGTRLTVL.

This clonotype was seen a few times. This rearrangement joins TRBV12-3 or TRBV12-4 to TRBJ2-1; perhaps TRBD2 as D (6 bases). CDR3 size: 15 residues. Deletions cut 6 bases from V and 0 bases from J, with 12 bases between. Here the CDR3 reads CASSALGGSYNEQFF. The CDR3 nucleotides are TGTGCCAGCAGCGCATTGGGGGGCTCCTACAATGAGCAGTTCTTC.

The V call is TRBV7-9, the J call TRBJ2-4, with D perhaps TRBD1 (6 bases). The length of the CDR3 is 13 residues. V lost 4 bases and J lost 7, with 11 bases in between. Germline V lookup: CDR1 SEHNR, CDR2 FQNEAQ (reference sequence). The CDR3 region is CASSSTGLNIQYF. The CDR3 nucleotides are TGTGCCAGCAGCTCCACAGGGTTGAACATTCAGTACTTC.

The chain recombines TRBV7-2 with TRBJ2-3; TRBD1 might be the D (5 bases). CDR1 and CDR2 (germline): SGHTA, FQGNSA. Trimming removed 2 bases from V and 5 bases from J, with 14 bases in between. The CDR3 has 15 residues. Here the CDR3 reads CASSLRAGQIDTQYF. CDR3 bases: TGTGCCAGCAGCTTAAGGGCAGGGCAAATAGATACGCAGTATTTT.

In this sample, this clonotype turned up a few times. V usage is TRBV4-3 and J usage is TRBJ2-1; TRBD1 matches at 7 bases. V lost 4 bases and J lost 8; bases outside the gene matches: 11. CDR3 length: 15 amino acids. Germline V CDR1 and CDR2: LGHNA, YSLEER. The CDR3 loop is CASSRDRAVYDEQFF. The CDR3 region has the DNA TGCGCCAGCAGCCGAGACAGGGCTGTTTACGATGAGCAGTTCTTC.